This T cell receptor (beta chain) is from a study of CD8 T cells in ankylosing spondylitis. Study-wide points: For ankylosing spondylitis blood, a TCR beta motif of about eight highly homologous variants appeared characteristic. Disease-linked clones had a CD8+ phenotype and relatively low frequency in peripheral blood.

Germline CDR1 is SEHNR and CDR2 is FQNEAQ (reference sequence). CDR3 length equals 16 residues. V was trimmed by 7 bases and J by 9 bases, leaving 22 bases between them. This clonotype was seen a handful of times. No antigen is known for it. Libraries of TCR beta came from quantitative 5'-RACE with molecular barcodes. TCRdb processed the 5' RACE reads anew with MiXCR; each CDR3 protein has one entry. This sample has around 94,000 distinct CDR3 sequences, with roughly 8.5% found just once. Sequenced input: blood, either unsorted or a sorted T cell fraction (not recorded which). This clonotype was sampled from a male donor with ankylosing spondylitis. The chain carries TRBV7-9 and TRBJ1-6; D is unresolved. The DNA for the CDR3 is TGTGCCAGCACCTCTGCTGCCGGCTCCATGGGTTCACCCCTCCACTTT. This translates into CASTSAAGSMGSPLHF.